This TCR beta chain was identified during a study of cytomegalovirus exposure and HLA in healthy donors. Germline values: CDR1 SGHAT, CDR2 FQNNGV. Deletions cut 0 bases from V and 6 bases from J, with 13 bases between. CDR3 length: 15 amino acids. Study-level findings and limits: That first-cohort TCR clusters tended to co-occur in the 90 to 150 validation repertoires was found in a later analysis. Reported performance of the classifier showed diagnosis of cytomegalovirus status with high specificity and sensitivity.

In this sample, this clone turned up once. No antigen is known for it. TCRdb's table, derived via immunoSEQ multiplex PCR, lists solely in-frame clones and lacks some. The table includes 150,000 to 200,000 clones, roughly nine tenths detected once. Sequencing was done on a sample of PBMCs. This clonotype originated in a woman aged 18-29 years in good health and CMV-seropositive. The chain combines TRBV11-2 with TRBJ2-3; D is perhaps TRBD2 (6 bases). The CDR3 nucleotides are TGTGCCAGCAGCTTAGAGGGGGGAACCTCGGATACGCAGTATTTT. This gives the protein CASSLEGGTSDTQYF. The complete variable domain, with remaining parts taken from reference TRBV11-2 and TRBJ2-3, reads EAGVAQSPRYKIIEKRQSVAFWCNPISGHATLYWYQQILGQGPKLLIQFQNNGVVDDSQLPKDRFSAERLKGVDSTLKIQPAKLEDSAVYLCASSLEGGTSDTQYFGPGTRLTVL.